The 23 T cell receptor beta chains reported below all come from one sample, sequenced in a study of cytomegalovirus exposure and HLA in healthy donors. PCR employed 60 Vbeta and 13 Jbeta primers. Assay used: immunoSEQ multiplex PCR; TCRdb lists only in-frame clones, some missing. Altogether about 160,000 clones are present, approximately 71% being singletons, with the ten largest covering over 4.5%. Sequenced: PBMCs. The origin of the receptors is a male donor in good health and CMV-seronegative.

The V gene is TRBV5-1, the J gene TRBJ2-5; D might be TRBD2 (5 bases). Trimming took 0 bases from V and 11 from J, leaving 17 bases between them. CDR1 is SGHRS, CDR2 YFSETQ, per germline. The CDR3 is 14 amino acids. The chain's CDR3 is CASSLEPILWEQYF. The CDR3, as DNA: TGCGCCAGCAGCTTGGAACCGATTCTATGGGAGCAGTACTTC.

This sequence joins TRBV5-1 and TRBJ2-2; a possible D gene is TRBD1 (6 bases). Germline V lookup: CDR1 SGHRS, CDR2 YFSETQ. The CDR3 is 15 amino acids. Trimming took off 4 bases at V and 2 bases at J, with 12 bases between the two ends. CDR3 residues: CASSAGTQNTGELFF. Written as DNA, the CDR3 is TGCGCCAGCAGCGCCGGGACACAAAACACCGGGGAGCTGTTTTTT.

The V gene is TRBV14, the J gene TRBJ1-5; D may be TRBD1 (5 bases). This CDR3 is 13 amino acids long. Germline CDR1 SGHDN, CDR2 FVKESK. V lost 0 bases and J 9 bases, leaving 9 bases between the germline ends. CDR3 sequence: CASSQDHRMPQHF. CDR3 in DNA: TGTGCCAGCAGCCAAGACCACAGGATGCCCCAGCATTTT.

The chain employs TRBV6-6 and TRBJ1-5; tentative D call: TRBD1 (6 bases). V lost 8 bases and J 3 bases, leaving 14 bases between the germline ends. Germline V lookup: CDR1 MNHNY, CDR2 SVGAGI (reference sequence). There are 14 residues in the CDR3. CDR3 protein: CASRNRALNQPQHF. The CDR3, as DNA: TGTGCCAGCCGTAACAGGGCCCTCAATCAGCCCCAGCATTTT.

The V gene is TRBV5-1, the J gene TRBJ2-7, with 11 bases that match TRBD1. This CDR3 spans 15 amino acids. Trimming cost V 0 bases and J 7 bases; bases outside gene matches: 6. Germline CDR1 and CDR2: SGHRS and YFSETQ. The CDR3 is CASSLVVGTGGEQYF. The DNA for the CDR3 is TGCGCCAGCAGCTTGGTAGTCGGGACAGGGGGGGAGCAGTACTTC.

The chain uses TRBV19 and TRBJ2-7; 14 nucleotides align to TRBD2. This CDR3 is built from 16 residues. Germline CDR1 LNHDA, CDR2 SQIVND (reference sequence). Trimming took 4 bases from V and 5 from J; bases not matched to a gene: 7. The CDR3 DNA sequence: TGTGCCAGTAGTACCAACCCGGGACTAGCGGGAGACGAGCAGTACTTC. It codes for CASSTNPGLAGDEQYF.

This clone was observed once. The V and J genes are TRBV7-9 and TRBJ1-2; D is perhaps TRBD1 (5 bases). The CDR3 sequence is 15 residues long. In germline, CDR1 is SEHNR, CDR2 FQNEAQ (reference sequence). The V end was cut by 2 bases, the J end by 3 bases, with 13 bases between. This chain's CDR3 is CASSLSIGHDYGYTF. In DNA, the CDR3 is TGTGCCAGCAGCTTATCCATCGGACATGACTATGGCTACACCTTC.

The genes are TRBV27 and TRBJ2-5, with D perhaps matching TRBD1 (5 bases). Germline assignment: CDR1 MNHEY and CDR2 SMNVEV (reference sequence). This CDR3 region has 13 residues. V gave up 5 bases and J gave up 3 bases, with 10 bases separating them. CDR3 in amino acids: CASSPRQKETQYF. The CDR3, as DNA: TGTGCCAGCAGTCCCCGACAGAAAGAGACCCAGTACTTC.

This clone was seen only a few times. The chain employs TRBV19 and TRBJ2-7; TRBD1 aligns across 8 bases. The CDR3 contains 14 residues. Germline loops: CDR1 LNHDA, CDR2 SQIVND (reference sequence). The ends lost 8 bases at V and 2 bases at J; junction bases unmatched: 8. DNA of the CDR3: TGTGCCAGTTTGGGACGGGACAGGCCCTACGAGCAGTACTTC. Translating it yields CASLGRDRPYEQYF.

The CDR3 sequence: CASSPGTGDEKLFF. Written as DNA, the CDR3 is TGCGCCAGCAGCCCCGGGACAGGGGACGAAAAACTGTTTTTT. The chain recombines TRBV5-1 with TRBJ1-4; the match to TRBD1 covers 10 bases. CDR1 is SGHRS, CDR2 YFSETQ, per germline. This CDR3 has 14 amino acids. V dropped 4 bases and J dropped 8; count of bases not matched to a gene: 5.

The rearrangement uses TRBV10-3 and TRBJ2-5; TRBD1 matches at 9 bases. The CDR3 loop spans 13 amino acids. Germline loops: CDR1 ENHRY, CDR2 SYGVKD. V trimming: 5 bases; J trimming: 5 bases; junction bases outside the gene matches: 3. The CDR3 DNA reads TGTGCCATCAGTACGACAGGGGGGGAGACCCAGTACTTC. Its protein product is CAISTTGGETQYF.

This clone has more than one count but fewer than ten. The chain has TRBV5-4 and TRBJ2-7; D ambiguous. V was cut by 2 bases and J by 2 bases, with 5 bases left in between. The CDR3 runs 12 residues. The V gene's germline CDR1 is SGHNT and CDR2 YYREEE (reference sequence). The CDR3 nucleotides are TGTGCCAGCAGCTTTTTCACCTACGAGCAGTACTTC. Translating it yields CASSFFTYEQYF.

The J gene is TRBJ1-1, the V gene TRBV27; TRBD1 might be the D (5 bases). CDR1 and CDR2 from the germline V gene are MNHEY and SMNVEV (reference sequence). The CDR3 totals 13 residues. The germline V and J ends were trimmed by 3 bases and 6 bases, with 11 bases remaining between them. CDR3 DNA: TGTGCCAGCAGTTTCCGTTTGACAGCTGAAGCTTTCTTT. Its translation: CASSFRLTAEAFF.

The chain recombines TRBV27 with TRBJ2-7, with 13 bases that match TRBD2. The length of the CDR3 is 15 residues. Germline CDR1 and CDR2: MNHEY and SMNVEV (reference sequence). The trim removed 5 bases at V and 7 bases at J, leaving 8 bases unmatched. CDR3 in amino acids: CASSAGLAGAWEQYF. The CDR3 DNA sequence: TGTGCCAGCAGTGCAGGACTAGCGGGGGCGTGGGAGCAGTACTTC.

Here the CDR3 DNA reads TGTGCCAGCAGCTTAGTCCACTCTGGGGCCAACGTCCTGACTTTC. Translation gives CASSLVHSGANVLTF. V and J are TRBV11-2 and TRBJ2-6; no firm D call. CDR1 is SGHAT and CDR2 is FQNNGV in the germline V gene. The V and J ends lost 1 base and 0 bases respectively, with 4 bases between them. The length of the CDR3 is 15 residues.

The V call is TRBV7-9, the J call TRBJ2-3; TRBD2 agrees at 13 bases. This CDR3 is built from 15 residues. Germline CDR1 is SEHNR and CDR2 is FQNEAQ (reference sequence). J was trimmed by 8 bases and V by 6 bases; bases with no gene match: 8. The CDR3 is CASRRTSGGESTQYF. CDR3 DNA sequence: TGTGCCAGCAGAAGGACTAGCGGGGGTGAGAGTACGCAGTATTTT.

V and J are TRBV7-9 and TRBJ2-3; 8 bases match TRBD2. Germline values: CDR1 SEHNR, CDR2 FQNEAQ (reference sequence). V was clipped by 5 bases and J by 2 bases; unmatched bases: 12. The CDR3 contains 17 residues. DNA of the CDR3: TGTGCCAGCAGCCCCCGGGGGAGCGGGGGACTCACAGATACGCAGTATTTT. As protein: CASSPRGSGGLTDTQYF.

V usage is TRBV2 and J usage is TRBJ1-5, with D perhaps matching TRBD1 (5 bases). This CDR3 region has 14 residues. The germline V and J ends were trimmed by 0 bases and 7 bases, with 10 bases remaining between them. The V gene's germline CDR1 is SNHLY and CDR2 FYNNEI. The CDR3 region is CASSEAGGNQPQHF. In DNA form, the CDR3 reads TGTGCCAGCAGTGAAGCGGGGGGGAACCAGCCCCAGCATTTT.

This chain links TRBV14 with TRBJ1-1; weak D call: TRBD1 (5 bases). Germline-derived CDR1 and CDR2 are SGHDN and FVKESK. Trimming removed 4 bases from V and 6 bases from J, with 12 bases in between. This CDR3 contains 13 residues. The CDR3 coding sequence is TGTGCCAGCAGCCCAGACGGAGGGGCTGAAGCTTTCTTT. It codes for CASSPDGGAEAFF.

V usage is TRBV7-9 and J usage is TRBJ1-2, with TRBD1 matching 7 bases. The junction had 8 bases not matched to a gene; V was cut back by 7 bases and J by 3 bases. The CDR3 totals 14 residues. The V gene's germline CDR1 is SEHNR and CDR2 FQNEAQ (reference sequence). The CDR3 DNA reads TGTGCCAGCAATATGGAGGGGGCCGACTATGGCTACACCTTC. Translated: CASNMEGADYGYTF.

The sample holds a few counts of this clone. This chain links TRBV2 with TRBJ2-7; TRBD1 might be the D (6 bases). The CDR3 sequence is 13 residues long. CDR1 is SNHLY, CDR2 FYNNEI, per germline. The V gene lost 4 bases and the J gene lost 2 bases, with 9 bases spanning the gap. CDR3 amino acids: CASSARGTYEQYF. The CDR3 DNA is TGTGCCAGCAGTGCGAGGGGGACCTACGAGCAGTACTTC.

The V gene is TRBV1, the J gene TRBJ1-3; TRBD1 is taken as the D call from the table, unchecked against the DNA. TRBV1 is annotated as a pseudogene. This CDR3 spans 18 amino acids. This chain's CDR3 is CTSSLKGTSRGSGNTIYF. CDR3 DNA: TGCACCAGCAGCCTCAAGGGGACAAGCCGCGGCTCTGGAAACACCATATATTTT.

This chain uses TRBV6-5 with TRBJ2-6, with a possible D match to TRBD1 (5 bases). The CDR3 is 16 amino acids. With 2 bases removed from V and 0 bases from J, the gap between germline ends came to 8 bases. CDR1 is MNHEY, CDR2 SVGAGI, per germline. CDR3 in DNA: TGTGCCAGCAGTTACCAGGGTGCCTCTGGGGCCAACGTCCTGACTTTC. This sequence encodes CASSYQGASGANVLTF.